This TCR beta chain was identified during a study of T cells in Graves' hyperthyroidism and ophthalmopathy. Findings and limits, study-wide: Using 13 V-J features, a model discriminated ophthalmopathy from stable hyperthyroidism. Model-based prediction identified ophthalmopathy a median 6.5 months prior to its onset.

This clonotype was picked up many times. Its specificity is unknown. The study excluded patients with uncontrolled infection, other autoimmune disease, pregnancy or lactation. Thyroid ultrasound and orbital computed tomography, with clinical symptoms and serum thyroxine and TRAb, informed diagnoses. Germline V CDR1 and CDR2: SGHAT, FQNNGV. This CDR3 is 13 amino acids long. V was clipped by 0 bases and J by 6 bases; unmatched bases: 2. It was RNA transcripts that yielded the amplified TCR beta CDR3 regions. The HTBI primer set was used in a first-round RT-PCR of the TCR CDR3. TCRdb independently ran MiXCR on the multiplex PCR reads; one entry per CDR3 protein. The sample consists of 270,000 or so distinct CDR3 sequences, 13% to 15% of them appearing once.

The rearrangement links TRBV11-2 to TRBJ2-7; the match to TRBD1 covers 7 bases. The TCR originated in a woman in her 50s with Graves' hyperthyroidism that later progressed to Graves' ophthalmopathy. Sequences were obtained from blood. CDR3 coding DNA: TGTGCCAGCAGCTTAGAACCAGGGGGCGAGCAGTACTTC. Its translation: CASSLEPGGEQYF.